This T cell receptor (beta chain) was observed in a study of blood T cells in healthy people across ages (dated by TCRdb to the mid-2010s). For context, the study as a whole: In model experiments, template switching captured roughly one uniquely barcoded TCR beta cDNA molecule for every two T cells. For two donors (one aged 18 to 29 and one aged 80 or older), the study analyzed two additional independent replicas of 1 million unique cDNA reads from the same blood draw. To track age-related changes in TCR beta repertoire diversity, the study relied on deep sequencing normalized with unique cDNA molecular identifiers. The donors were divided into four age groups: young (average around 15 years), middle-aged (about 40), aged (approximately 64) and long-lived (around 87). The paper as a whole reports these results and caveats: A strong correlation was found between observed TCR beta diversity and the percentage of naive T cells measured by flow cytometry. Donor CMV infection status was unknown, potentially confounding age-related changes in expanded clonotypes. Conclusive comparison of naive and antigen-experienced compartments was prevented by the profiling of bulk unsorted PBMCs. Compared with the aged group, the long-lived group had more naive CD4+ T cells, fewer expanded clones and increased TCR diversity, a pattern suggesting age selection. Estimates of total diversity based on one million sequenced T cells were considered lower bounds and underestimates. Observed TCR beta diversity per million T cells fell roughly linearly with age, and a significant reduction was already apparent by age roughly 40.

The roughly 39 donors, aged about 6 to 95 years, were systemically healthy Caucasian individuals from Russia. Around 9.9 milliliters of peripheral blood were collected from each donor into EDTA-treated Vacutainer tubes. Ficoll-Paque density-gradient centrifugation was used to isolate PBMCs, with at least 7 million obtained per sample. Trizol reagent was used to extract total RNA from the PBMCs, yielding at least 5.5 micrograms per sample. For every donor, an aliquot of PBMCs went through flow cytometry to measure the percentages of naive CD45RAhigh/CD27high T cells. For CDR1 and CDR2, the germline V gene lists SGDLS and YYNGEE. Spanning cysteine to phenylalanine, the CDR3 consists of 15 amino acids. The entry retains the CDR3 DNA only, 45 bases that are in frame from base 1. The V and J ends are trimmed by 1 base and 4 bases, leaving 11 bases between them. In regard to this clonotype: Its antigen specificity is not known. No clone much larger than this one lies a single base away; base qualities are absent.

Library preparation used 5' RACE. The instrument was an Illumina HiSeq 2500. A second PCR of 7 to 11 cycles was run with a J-beta primer mix and a sample-barcoded 5' primer. Each TCR beta cDNA molecule received a unique molecular identifier from a template-switch 5' adaptor carrying 12 random nucleotides. At least 2.5 million CDR3-containing paired-end reads were obtained from each sample. First-strand cDNA synthesis was performed from all RNA using the Mint cDNA synthesis kit, with priming by a TRBC-specific oligonucleotide. All cDNA was treated with uracil-DNA glycosylase and then went through a first 18-cycle PCR with the universal primers M1SS and BC2_uni_R. On the authors' methods: For normalization, 1 million high-quality reads, each with a distinct molecular identifier, were randomly selected from each sample. Instead of being binned into consensus sequences, reads with shared molecular identifiers were discarded. MiTCR, set to a Q25 quality threshold and the strictest error-elimination algorithm, was used for CDR3 identification, clonotype clustering and error correction. A nonparametric unseen species model with Euler transformation was used to estimate a lower bound on total TCR beta diversity. In TCRdb, the public reads were trimmed at Q25 with fastp and aligned with MiXCR, with productive beta chains retained. Each record represents a unique CDR3 protein, reported with the most common genes and DNA among its rows. These V and J calls derive from TCRdb rather than the authors' analysis. Here the sample has roughly 1 million distinct CDR3 sequences; roughly 24% occur a single time. Clones ranked in the top ten supply around 0.75% of the sample.

These sequences were also reported in another study, on T cells of mothers and their children. Taken from the second paper: The donors were nine systemically healthy Caucasian individuals, made up of three mothers and their six children. cDNA synthesis consumed the entire amount of extracted RNA, loaded at approximately 1.6 ug RNA in each 15 ul reaction. Sample barcodes and 2-4 random nucleotides were added via the M1S primer in the second PCR. Over 9.5 million TCR beta CDR3 reads were obtained for each mother, and 2.5 million to 3.5 million reads were obtained for each child. Thymic selection similarly shapes TCR recombination output in related and unrelated pairs, with minor effect from inherited differences. Normalized repertoire overlap was always found to be slightly, but never significantly, higher in related mother-child pairs than in unrelated mother-child pairs. Persistent microchimeric T cell clones were not detected, at a sensitivity of 95 to 100 clones per million clonotypes. In the study, deep NGS was used to compare the TCR beta repertoires of mothers and children, and features distinguishing related mother-child pairs from unrelated individuals were sought. The mean age was roughly 44 +/- 4 years for the mothers and about 10 +/- 4 years for the children. After adapters were ligated using NEBNext reagents, the libraries underwent 100+100 nt paired-end sequencing on an Illumina HiSeq 2000. To prevent cross-contamination, the mother and child libraries were prepared one month apart and sequenced in separate runs. For each donor, somewhere between about 450,000 and 2,200,000 distinct TCR beta clonotypes were identified. Naive TCR beta clonotypes were estimated from low-frequency clonotypes matched to each donor's FACS-determined naive share, without sorting.

The sequence was collected from a girl aged 2-10 years in good health. The sample was blood. The chain employs TRBV9 and TRBJ2-2, with TRBD1 tentatively as D gene (6 bases match). The bases are TGTGCCAGCAGCGTATCTTCAGGGGTCACCGGGGAGCTGTTTTTT. Its protein reads: CASSVSSGVTGELFF.